The rows below give T cell receptor beta chains drawn from one sample of a study of blood T cell repertoires in COVID-19. Libraries were prepared by immunoSEQ multiplex PCR; TCRdb keeps only in-frame clonotypes and omits some of them. This table holds over 450,000 clones, roughly nine tenths found once. Input material: peripheral blood. The receptors derive from a man aged 18 to 30 with COVID-19, enrolled during active disease. CDR3s include the opening cysteine and the closing phenylalanine or tryptophan. Fields, in order: clone size, J gene, D gene, V gene, CDR3 DNA, CDR3 protein. D genes are given only for firm matches. Clone size is not always given. Where it is, it says once, few, many or a class for expanded clones.

.	TRBJ2-7	TRBD2	TRBV6-5	TGTGCCAGCAGGACCACTAGCGGGAGTGGGTACGAGCAGTACTTC	CASRTTSGSGYEQYF
once	TRBJ2-1	TRBD2	TRBV7-8	TGTGCCAGCAGCGGGCAAGCGGGAGGCTACAATGAGCAGTTCTTC	CASSGQAGGYNEQFF
.	TRBJ2-7	.	TRBV11-1	TGTGCCAGCAGCTTATATATCGGGAGTAGCTACGAGCAGTACTTC	CASSLYIGSSYEQYF
.	TRBJ1-1	.	TRBV3-1/TRBV3-2	TGTGCCAGCAGCCTGACAGCGTCGAACACTGAAGCTTTCTTT	CASSLTASNTEAFF
.	TRBJ2-7	TRBD2	TRBV19	TGTGCCTCCATGGGGCAAGCGGGAGGTTACGAGCAGTACTTC	CASMGQAGGYEQYF
.	TRBJ2-5	TRBD1	TRBV5-1	TGCGCCAGCCGTACACGGGACAGGGAGACCCAGTACTTC	CASRTRDRETQYF
.	TRBJ2-3	.	TRBV10-1	TGCGCCAGCAGACCTACCAAAGAGTACTCAGATACGCAGTATTTT	CASRPTKEYSDTQYF
once	TRBJ1-2	TRBD1	TRBV5-6	TGTGCCAGCAGCTTAGGGGGCTGGGGCTACACCTTC	CASSLGGWGYTF
.	TRBJ2-2	TRBD2	TRBV5-1	TGCGCCAGCAGCTTGGCTAGCGGGAGCGGCACCGGGGAGCTGTTTTTT	CASSLASGSGTGELFF
.	TRBJ2-1	.	TRBV5-8	TGTGCCAGCAGCCCTTACAATGAGCAGTTCTTC	CASSPYNEQFF
.	TRBJ2-1	TRBD2	TRBV7-8	TGTGCCAGCAGCCTCGGGGGGGGCTCCTACAATGAGCAGTTCTTC	CASSLGGGSYNEQFF
.	TRBJ1-5	TRBD1	TRBV3-1/TRBV3-2	TGTGCCAGCAGCCCGGACAGGAATCAGCCCCAGCATTTT	CASSPDRNQPQHF
.	TRBJ2-2	TRBD1	TRBV10-1	TGCGCCAGCAGTGAGGACAGGGGGCGCACCGGGGAGCTGTTTTTT	CASSEDRGRTGELFF
once	TRBJ1-4	.	TRBV19	TGTGCCAGTAGAATTTCCTGGGCTGGTAATGAAAAACTGTTTTTT	CASRISWAGNEKLFF
.	TRBJ2-4	.	TRBV28	TGTGCCAGCAGCAGCGCAGGGATGGGGGCCAAAAACATTCAGTACTTC	CASSSAGMGAKNIQYF
.	TRBJ2-1	TRBD2	TRBV3-1/TRBV3-2	TGTGCCAGCAGCCCGTTCTGGGGGGGTACCTACAATGAGCAGTTCTTC	CASSPFWGGTYNEQFF
.	TRBJ2-3	.	TRBV6-4	TGTGCCAGCAGTGGGGGTTCTAGCAGCACAGATACGCAGTATTTT	CASSGGSSSTDTQYF
.	TRBJ2-5	.	TRBV6-5	TGTGCCAGCAGTTACTCTCCCCAGGAGACCCAGTACTTC	CASSYSPQETQYF
.	TRBJ1-1	.	TRBV9	TGTGCCAGCAGCACCAAGCCAGCCAGGGAGGCCACTGAAGCTTTCTTT	CASSTKPAREATEAFF
.	TRBJ2-3	.	TRBV27	TGTGCCAGCAGTTCGACCGGGAACACAGATACGCAGTATTTT	CASSSTGNTDTQYF
.	TRBJ2-7	.	TRBV2	TGTGCCAGCAGTGGGGACACCTACGAGCAGTACTTC	CASSGDTYEQYF
.	TRBJ2-3	TRBD2	TRBV6-5	TGTGCCAGCAGTCTCCAGCGGGAGTCAGATACGCAGTATTTT	CASSLQRESDTQYF
.	TRBJ1-2	.	TRBV5-1	TGCGCCAGCAGCTTGACGGGGGGGTCGGACTATGGCTACACCTTC	CASSLTGGSDYGYTF
.	TRBJ1-2	TRBD1	TRBV18	TGTGCCAGCTCACTTGGGACAGGGGTAAACTATGGCTACACCTTC	CASSLGTGVNYGYTF
.	TRBJ2-7	TRBD1	TRBV2	TGTGCCAGGGATTCCGGGACAGGGAAGGTCGAGCAGTACTTC	CARDSGTGKVEQYF
.	TRBJ2-2	.	TRBV7-2	TGTGCCAGCTTCACACCGCCGAACACCGGGGAGCTGTTTTTT	CASFTPPNTGELFF
.	TRBJ2-7	.	TRBV6-4	TGTGCCAGCAGTAACCTGCCAGGGTCCAGTGAGCAGTACTTC	CASSNLPGSSEQYF
.	TRBJ2-6	.	TRBV4-1	TGCGCCAGCAGCCAAGTAGAGTCAAAAGCTGGGGCCAACGTCCTGACTTTC	CASSQVESKAGANVLTF
.	TRBJ1-1	.	TRBV11-3	TGTGCCAGCAGCTCCACTTCCGGGGGCACTGAAGCTTTCTTT	CASSSTSGGTEAFF
.	TRBJ2-1	TRBD2	TRBV19	TGTGCCAGTAGTATAGCTTTGGCTAGCGGGAGGAATGAGCAGTTCTTC	CASSIALASGRNEQFF
.	TRBJ2-7	TRBD1	TRBV7-8	TGTGCCAGCAGCCCAACCGGGACAGGGGTGTACGAGCAGTACTTC	CASSPTGTGVYEQYF
once	TRBJ2-1	.	TRBV18	TGTGCCAGCTCACGAACACAGGACAATGAGCAGTTCTTC	CASSRTQDNEQFF
once	TRBJ2-7	TRBD2	TRBV5-4	TGTGCCAGCAGCTTGGCCCGGCTAGCGGGAGAATCCTACGAGCAGTACTTC	CASSLARLAGESYEQYF
.	TRBJ2-1	TRBD2	TRBV30	TGTGCCTGGAGAACCGGGCGGGAGTTGTTCTTC	CAWRTGRELFF
few	TRBJ1-2	.	TRBV6-6	TGTGCCAGCAGTTACTCGAGATATGGCTACACCTTC	CASSYSRYGYTF
.	TRBJ2-2	TRBD2	TRBV5-4	TGTGCCAGCAGCGACACAGTTGGGTGGCTAGCGGGAGTTAGCGGGGAGCTGTTTTTT	CASSDTVGWLAGVSGELFF
.	TRBJ2-1	.	TRBV5-6	TGTGCCAGCAGCTTGGAGAGCGATGAGCAGTTCTTC	CASSLESDEQFF
few	TRBJ2-2	TRBD2	TRBV19	TGTGCCAGTAGCCTGAAGACTAGCGGGGGCCGGGTGGGGACCGGGGAGCTGTTTTTT	CASSLKTSGGRVGTGELFF
.	TRBJ2-1	.	TRBV7-8	TGTGCCAGCAGCTTAGAGGCGGGCTTATACAATGAGCAGTTCTTC	CASSLEAGLYNEQFF
.	TRBJ2-3	.	TRBV7-8	TGTGCCAGCAGCTCTACCACTAGAGTCCCAACAGATACGCAGTATTTT	CASSSTTRVPTDTQYF
.	TRBJ1-5	.	TRBV28	TGTGCCAGTGGACAGATCGGTCAGCCCCAGCATTTT	CASGQIGQPQHF
.	TRBJ1-2	.	TRBV12-3/TRBV12-4	TGTGCCAGCAGTTCGAGGGTAGATGGCTACACCTTC	CASSSRVDGYTF
.	TRBJ2-7	.	TRBV3-1/TRBV3-2	TGTGCCAGCAGCCAAGGGAATCGCGGGAACGAGCAGTACTTC	CASSQGNRGNEQYF
.	TRBJ2-2	.	TRBV7-9	TGTGCCAGCAGCTTCACGGCGAACACCGGGGAGCTGTTTTTT	CASSFTANTGELFF
.	TRBJ1-6	.	TRBV6-6	TGTGCCAGCAGTTACTCGCGGAGCTCCTATAATTCACCCCTCCACTTT	CASSYSRSSYNSPLHF
few	TRBJ2-1	TRBD2	TRBV5-5	TGTGCCAGCAGCCGGGGTAGCGGGAGCTACAATGAGCAGTTCTTC	CASSRGSGSYNEQFF
.	TRBJ1-1	TRBD1	TRBV11-2	TGTGCCAGCAGCGACCCAGGGGGGCGAACCCTTAACACTGAAGCTTTCTTT	CASSDPGGRTLNTEAFF
.	TRBJ2-7	TRBD2	TRBV7-9	TGTGCCAGCAGTCTAGCGGGGAGCTTCTACGAGCAGTACTTC	CASSLAGSFYEQYF
.	TRBJ1-3	.	TRBV2	TGTGCCGTTAGGGACACAGGTGGAAACACCATATATTTT	CAVRDTGGNTIYF
.	TRBJ2-2	.	TRBV7-8	TGTGCCAGCAGCTTAGATCGGGGAGCCGGGGAGCTGTTTTTT	CASSLDRGAGELFF
.	TRBJ2-1	TRBD1	TRBV29-1	TGCAGCGTTGAAAGGGACAGGGGATACAATGAGCAGTTCTTC	CSVERDRGYNEQFF
.	TRBJ2-2	.	TRBV3-1/TRBV3-2	TGTGCCAGCAGCCAGGGCCCCACGAACACCGGGGAGCTGTTTTTT	CASSQGPTNTGELFF
.	TRBJ2-1	TRBD2	TRBV14	TGTGCCAGCAGCCAAGATGGCGCCGGGACTAGCGGGAGACCCTACAATGAGCAGTTCTTC	CASSQDGAGTSGRPYNEQFF